These T cell receptor beta chains were read from a single sample in a study of blood T cell repertoires in COVID-19. This table comes from immunoSEQ multiplex PCR, and its TCRdb copy is limited to in-frame clones, with some not included. Altogether under 75,000 clones are present, roughly 90% being singletons, with the ten largest covering about 13%. Sequenced sample: peripheral blood. The receptors here all came from a man in his 60s with active COVID-19. Each CDR3 is given with its conserved first and last residue. Each record gives: J gene, D gene, V gene, clone size, CDR3 DNA, CDR3 protein. A D gene is named only where the DNA matches it firmly. Size is omitted from some rows. Given values are once, few, many or a class for expanded clones.

TRBJ1-1	.	TRBV6-5	.	TGTGCCAGCAGTTACTCGCCAACCACCAACAGTGAAGCTTTCTTT	CASSYSPTTNSEAFF
TRBJ2-1	TRBD2	TRBV30	.	TGTGCCTGGAGCCCTTATTCGGGAGGGGTAGCAGAGTTCTTC	CAWSPYSGGVAEFF
TRBJ1-1	TRBD1	TRBV19	.	TGTGCCAGTAGTATTGGGCAGGGGGTTGGAGCTTTCTTT	CASSIGQGVGAFF
TRBJ1-6	TRBD1	TRBV5-1	once	TGCGCCAGCAATCTAGGGGGCCTAGGTTCACCCCTCCACTTT	CASNLGGLGSPLHF
TRBJ2-7	TRBD1	TRBV19	.	TGTGCCAGTCAGGGGACAGGGGAGTTCTACGAGCAGTACTTC	CASQGTGEFYEQYF
TRBJ1-2	.	TRBV28	.	TGTGCCAGCAGTAGTGGCGGGGTCGATCCCTATGGCTACACCTTC	CASSSGGVDPYGYTF
TRBJ2-5	TRBD1	TRBV9	.	TGTGCCAGCAGCTTAATCGGACAGGGGTGGGAGACCCAGTACTTC	CASSLIGQGWETQYF
TRBJ2-2	TRBD2	TRBV5-5	.	TGTGCCAGCAGCTCGGGACTAGCGTTGACCGGGGAGCTGTTTTTT	CASSSGLALTGELFF
TRBJ1-2	.	TRBV7-8	few	TGTGCCAGCAGCTTCGGGGGAGGTTCGGGCTACACCTTC	CASSFGGGSGYTF
TRBJ1-2	.	TRBV29-1	.	TGCAGCGTTGCTTGGGGCGCCTATGGCTACACCTTC	CSVAWGAYGYTF
TRBJ2-1	TRBD2	TRBV6-6	.	TGTGCCAGCATGAGCGGGAGCTCCTACAATGAGCAGTTCTTC	CASMSGSSYNEQFF
TRBJ2-7	TRBD1	TRBV7-2	.	TGTGCCAGCAGCTCTAGGGGGCGTCAGTACGAGCAGTACTTC	CASSSRGRQYEQYF
TRBJ1-1	.	TRBV3-1/TRBV3-2	.	TGTGCCAGCAGCCAAGGGGACTGGACTGAAGCTTTCTTT	CASSQGDWTEAFF
TRBJ1-4	.	TRBV11-2	.	TGTGCCAGCAGCTTAGGGCCGGAGATAACTGCAACTAATGAAAAACTGTTTTTT	CASSLGPEITATNEKLFF
TRBJ2-7	.	TRBV28	.	TGTGCCAGCCAATTACGAGGGGAGCAGTACTTC	CASQLRGEQYF
TRBJ1-1	TRBD1	TRBV28	.	TGTGCCAGCAGTTTATTCTCGACAGGGCTGAACACTGAAGCTTTCTTT	CASSLFSTGLNTEAFF
TRBJ2-7	.	TRBV30	once	TGTGCCTGGAGTACAGGCCCCTACGAGCAGTACTTC	CAWSTGPYEQYF
TRBJ1-2	.	TRBV11-2	.	TGTGCCAGCAGCTCCTTCGGGGACACCTATGGCTACACCTTC	CASSSFGDTYGYTF
TRBJ2-3	TRBD2	TRBV5-1	.	TGCGCCAGCAGCTCGCATACTAGCGGGGGGGCCGCAGATACGCAGTATTTT	CASSSHTSGGAADTQYF
TRBJ1-2	.	TRBV19	once	TGTGCCAGTAGTCAATTTGACAGGCCAAGTGGCTACACCTTC	CASSQFDRPSGYTF
TRBJ1-1	.	TRBV10-3	.	TGTGCCATCAGTGAAGGGGACGCGGGGGATGAAGCTTTCTTT	CAISEGDAGDEAFF
TRBJ2-5	.	TRBV7-2	.	TGTGCCAGCAGCCAATCTGGGACAACGGAGACCCAGTACTTC	CASSQSGTTETQYF
TRBJ2-7	.	TRBV6-5	few	TGTGCCAGCAGTTACTTCGGGGCCTACGAGCAGTACTTC	CASSYFGAYEQYF
TRBJ1-5	TRBD1	TRBV2	.	TGTGCCAGCAGTACCGGACAGGGGTCCCAGCCCCAGCATTTT	CASSTGQGSQPQHF
TRBJ1-2	.	TRBV4-1	.	TGCGCCAGCAGCCAAGTTCGAGGGGGCTATGGCTACACCTTC	CASSQVRGGYGYTF
TRBJ2-1	.	TRBV7-9	.	TGTGCCAGCAGCTTAGAGGGGGGGAATGAGCAGTTCTTC	CASSLEGGNEQFF
TRBJ2-5	.	TRBV28	.	TGTGCCAGCAGCTTACCGTCTCGGGAGGAGACCCAGTACTTC	CASSLPSREETQYF
TRBJ2-5	TRBD2	TRBV3-1/TRBV3-2	.	TGTGCCAGCAGCCAAACCCAGGGACTAGAAGAGACCCAGTACTTC	CASSQTQGLEETQYF
TRBJ2-3	.	TRBV29-1	few	TGCAGCGTTGAGCACAGGGTAACAGATACGCAGTATTTT	CSVEHRVTDTQYF
TRBJ1-6	TRBD1	TRBV7-2	.	TGTGCCAGCAGCAAGGACAGGGTGAAGAATAATTCACCCCTCCACTTT	CASSKDRVKNNSPLHF
TRBJ2-3	.	TRBV5-4	once	TGTGCCAGCAGCTTGGTAGCGGACGGGGATACGCAGTATTTT	CASSLVADGDTQYF
TRBJ2-7	TRBD1	TRBV3-1/TRBV3-2	.	TGTGCCAGCAGCCCGCAAAGGGGACAGGGAAACGAGCAGTACTTC	CASSPQRGQGNEQYF
TRBJ2-1	TRBD2	TRBV6-4	once	TGTGCCAGCAGTGAGGCGGGGGGGTCCTACAATGAGCAGTTCTTC	CASSEAGGSYNEQFF
TRBJ1-2	.	TRBV7-2	.	TGTGCCAGCAGCTTAGAACCGGGTTCCTATGGCTACACCTTC	CASSLEPGSYGYTF
TRBJ2-5	.	TRBV7-9	once	TGTGCCAGCAGCTTAGGCCTAGCGAAGGAGACCCAGTACTTC	CASSLGLAKETQYF
TRBJ2-5	.	TRBV19	.	TGTGCCAGTAGTATTACAGGTACATTTGCCCAGTACTTC	CASSITGTFAQYF
TRBJ2-5	.	TRBV7-9	.	TGTGCCAGCACCAACAGTGGGGCAGGCCAAGAGACCCAGTACTTC	CASTNSGAGQETQYF
TRBJ1-2	TRBD1	TRBV19	.	TGTGCCAGTAGCCTCATAGGGACAGGGTCAACTTTCTTC	CASSLIGTGSTFF
TRBJ1-1	.	TRBV12-3/TRBV12-4	.	TGTGCCAGCAGTTTAGGTCTGAGCGAAGCTTTCTTT	CASSLGLSEAFF
TRBJ2-7	.	TRBV7-8	few	TGTGCCAGCACCCCTAATAACTTTTACGAGCAGTACTTC	CASTPNNFYEQYF
TRBJ1-5	.	TRBV9	.	TGTGCCAGCAGCGTAGACGGGAATCAGCCCCAGCATTTT	CASSVDGNQPQHF
TRBJ1-5	.	TRBV4-3	few	TGCGCCAGCAGCTCCGACGGGGGGACCAATCAGCCCCAGCATTTT	CASSSDGGTNQPQHF
TRBJ1-2	.	TRBV12-3/TRBV12-4	.	TGTGCCAGCAGTATCCACAGGACTGGCTACACCTTC	CASSIHRTGYTF
TRBJ2-2	TRBD2	TRBV7-3	.	TGTGCCAGCAGCTTAATCCCAGCGGGAGGTACCGGGGAGCTGTTTTTT	CASSLIPAGGTGELFF
TRBJ2-5	TRBD2	TRBV19	.	TGTGCCAGTAGTATAGTAGGGACTAGCGGGGGAGGCCAAGAGACCCAGTACTTC	CASSIVGTSGGGQETQYF
TRBJ1-1	.	TRBV5-1	.	TGCGCCAGCAGCTTGGACGGACAGAGGAACACTGAAGCTTTCTTT	CASSLDGQRNTEAFF
TRBJ2-1	.	TRBV6-1	.	TGTGCCAGCAGTGAATTACTGCTAGGGGTCTACAATGAGCAGTTCTTC	CASSELLLGVYNEQFF
TRBJ2-7	TRBD2	TRBV30	.	TGTGCCTGGAGTGTGGCGGGAGGGCAAAACGAGCAGTACTTC	CAWSVAGGQNEQYF
TRBJ2-7	.	TRBV27	.	TGTGCCAGCAGTCCACAACGACAGGCCCCCGAGCAGTACTTC	CASSPQRQAPEQYF
TRBJ2-1	TRBD2	TRBV6-5	.	TGTGCCAGCAGTTACGGCCTGGGGACTAAAAATGAGCAGTTCTTC	CASSYGLGTKNEQFF
TRBJ1-2	TRBD1	TRBV5-4	.	TGTGCCAGCAGCTCTGGACAGGGGGTATTTGGCTACACCTTC	CASSSGQGVFGYTF
TRBJ1-2	TRBD1	TRBV11-1	.	TGTGCCAGCAGCCAAGAGACAGGGGCGGGAGGCTACACCTTC	CASSQETGAGGYTF
TRBJ1-3	TRBD1	TRBV19	.	TGTGCCAGTAGGTTACAGGGGGCGTTCGGAAACACCATATATTTT	CASRLQGAFGNTIYF
TRBJ2-1	TRBD2	TRBV6-5	.	TGTGCCAGCAGTTATTCTAGCGGGGGGGCCCATGAGCAGTTCTTC	CASSYSSGGAHEQFF